Listed below are T cell receptor beta chains from one sample, sequenced in a study of T cells in Graves' hyperthyroidism and ophthalmopathy. TCRdb called the multiplex PCR reads again in MiXCR, with one record for every CDR3 protein. The table has about 400,000 distinct CDR3 sequences, about 15% seen once. The sequenced sample was blood. Source of these receptors: a woman aged 55 to 70 with Graves' ophthalmopathy. CDR3s include the opening cysteine and the closing phenylalanine or tryptophan. D genes are given only for firm matches. Rows may omit the clone size; those that give it use once, few, many or a size class.

cdr3_aa,cdr3_nt,v_call,j_call,d_call,clone_size
CASSPNREETQYF,TGTGCCAGCTCACCAAACAGGGAAGAGACCCAGTACTTC,TRBV18,TRBJ2-5,-,many
CASSYGPPAGESDEQFF,TGTGCCAGCAGTTACGGCCCCCCAGCGGGAGAGTCGGATGAGCAGTTCTTC,TRBV6-5,TRBJ2-1,TRBD2,few
CASSLRRSTDTQYF,TGCGCCAGCAGCCTCCGTCGTAGCACAGATACGCAGTATTTT,TRBV5-1,TRBJ2-3,-,many
CASSYWTGTNEKLFF,TGTGCCAGCAGTTACTGGACAGGAACGAATGAAAAACTGTTTTTT,TRBV6-6,TRBJ1-4,TRBD1,-
CASNRELAGRGNTGELFF,TGCGCCAGCAACAGGGAACTAGCGGGAAGGGGGAACACCGGGGAGCTGTTTTTT,TRBV5-1,TRBJ2-2,TRBD2,-
CSAREGTSGAGEQYF,TGCAGTGCTAGAGAGGGGACTAGCGGGGCGGGGGAGCAGTACTTC,TRBV20-1,TRBJ2-7,TRBD2,many
CASGPEVGLANEQYF,TGTGCTAGTGGCCCGGAAGTTGGACTAGCCAACGAGCAGTACTTC,TRBV12-5,TRBJ2-7,TRBD2,-
CSASGLGTGTSGRETQYF,TGCAGTGCTAGTGGCCTCGGGACAGGGACTAGCGGGAGAGAGACCCAGTACTTC,TRBV20-1,TRBJ2-5,TRBD2,many
CASSLWGGTGNEQFF,TGTGCCAGCAGTTTATGGGGAGGGACCGGGAATGAGCAGTTCTTC,TRBV12-3/TRBV12-4,TRBJ2-1,TRBD2,many
CASSVRTSGRNYEQYF,TGTGCCAGCAGCGTCCGGACTAGCGGGAGGAACTACGAGCAGTACTTC,TRBV2,TRBJ2-7,TRBD2,once
CASSQRRGDTDTQYF,TGTGCCAGCTCTCAGAGGAGGGGGGACACAGATACGCAGTATTTT,TRBV7-8,TRBJ2-3,-,many
CSARDQVVAKNIQYF,TGCAGTGCTAGAGATCAGGTAGTGGCCAAAAACATTCAGTACTTC,TRBV20-1,TRBJ2-4,-,many
CASSQQGVSNYGYTF,TGTGCCAGCAGCCAACAGGGAGTAAGCAACTATGGCTACACCTTC,TRBV3-1,TRBJ1-2,-,many
CASSATGPGSYNEQFF,TGTGCCAGTAGTGCCACCGGGCCCGGCTCCTACAATGAGCAGTTCTTC,TRBV19,TRBJ2-1,-,-
CASRQPFSGNTIYF,TGTGCCAGTAGGCAGCCCTTTTCTGGAAACACCATATATTTT,TRBV19,TRBJ1-3,-,-
CASSLVGGGPDTQYF,TGTGCCAGCAGCTTAGTGGGAGGGGGCCCAGATACGCAGTATTTT,TRBV7-2,TRBJ2-3,-,-
CAWSGGGFSYEQYF,TGTGCCTGGAGTGGGGGAGGATTCTCCTACGAGCAGTACTTC,TRBV30,TRBJ2-7,-,many
CSAGGTGEQFF,TGCAGTGCGGGAGGAACGGGTGAGCAGTTCTTC,TRBV20-1,TRBJ2-1,-,many
CASSTIGTSPTNLFF,TGTGCCAGCAGCACTATCGGGACTAGCCCCACAAATCTGTTCTTC,TRBV3-1,TRBJ2-1,TRBD2,-
CASSISGANTGELFF,TGTGCCAGTAGTATCTCGGGGGCGAACACCGGGGAGCTGTTTTTT,TRBV19,TRBJ2-2,-,many
CASSDGPTEVDNEQFF,TGTGCCAGCAGTGATGGGCCCACCGAGGTTGACAATGAGCAGTTCTTC,TRBV2,TRBJ2-1,-,few
CASTATSGRSYEQYF,TGTGCCAGTACCGCAACTAGCGGGCGCTCCTACGAGCAGTACTTC,TRBV19,TRBJ2-7,TRBD2,many
CASSFLGGAKGNYEQYF,TGTGCCAGCAGTTTTCTGGGGGGCGCAAAGGGGAATTACGAGCAGTACTTC,TRBV28,TRBJ2-7,-,many
CSVEPPSRQWGVRYF,TGCAGCGTTGAACCCCCATCCCGGCAGTGGGGGGTCAGGTACTTC,TRBV29-1,TRBJ2-5,-,-
CASSFAGGGNEQFF,TGTGCCAGCAGTTTTGCGGGAGGTGGCAATGAGCAGTTCTTC,TRBV28,TRBJ2-1,TRBD2,many
CSAADGFSGNTIYF,TGCAGTGCTGCGGACGGATTCTCTGGAAACACCATATATTTT,TRBV20-1,TRBJ1-3,-,many
CASSRVRDTGANVLTF,TGTGCCAGCAGCCGCGTTCGGGACACTGGGGCCAACGTCCTGACTTTC,TRBV28,TRBJ2-6,-,-
CASSTGTIADTQYF,TGTGCCAGCAGTACCGGGACTATAGCAGATACGCAGTATTTT,TRBV6-1,TRBJ2-3,TRBD2,-
CASSLELMNTEAFF,TGTGCCAGCAGCTTAGAACTCATGAACACTGAAGCTTTCTTT,TRBV7-9,TRBJ1-1,-,-
CASSLVFEQFF,TGTGCCAGCAGTTTGGTGTTTGAGCAGTTCTTC,TRBV12-3/TRBV12-4,TRBJ2-1,-,many
CSAGTSGSATDTQYF,TGCAGTGCCGGGACTAGCGGGAGTGCTACAGATACGCAGTATTTT,TRBV20-1,TRBJ2-3,TRBD2,once
CSARDRSGNYNEQFF,TGCAGTGCTAGAGATCGGAGCGGGAACTACAATGAGCAGTTCTTC,TRBV20-1,TRBJ2-1,TRBD2,few
CASSVPGLAGGNEQFF,TGTGCCAGCAGTGTACCGGGACTAGCGGGAGGCAATGAGCAGTTCTTC,TRBV28,TRBJ2-1,TRBD2,many
CASRIEAYEQYF,TGTGCCAGCAGAATCGAAGCCTACGAGCAGTACTTC,TRBV2,TRBJ2-7,-,many
CSAGFLAGAGETQYF,TGCAGTGCTGGGTTCCTAGCGGGAGCTGGGGAGACCCAGTACTTC,TRBV20-1,TRBJ2-5,TRBD2,many
CAWSVGLAGDYNEQFF,TGTGCCTGGAGTGTAGGACTAGCGGGAGACTACAATGAGCAGTTCTTC,TRBV30,TRBJ2-1,TRBD2,many
CASSPSYTGELFF,TGTGCCAGCTCACCGTCGTACACCGGGGAGCTGTTTTTT,TRBV18,TRBJ2-2,-,many
CSAIAGGPYNEQYF,TGCAGTGCTATAGCGGGAGGGCCTTATAACGAGCAGTACTTC,TRBV20-1,TRBJ2-7,TRBD2,-
CASSLRSGQYNSPLHF,TGCGCCAGCAGCTTGCGGTCGGGACAGTATAATTCACCCCTCCACTTT,TRBV5-1,TRBJ1-6,TRBD1,-
CASSQDRIGAGGTGELFF,TGTGCCAGCAGCCAAGATCGTATCGGGGCAGGGGGAACCGGGGAGCTGTTTTTT,TRBV3-1,TRBJ2-2,TRBD1,-
CASSYSSAYNEQFF,TGTGCCAGCAGTTACTCGTCAGCTTACAATGAGCAGTTCTTC,TRBV6-6,TRBJ2-1,-,once
CASSLRGPGGEYF,TGTGCCAGCAGTTTGCGGGGGCCAGGTGGTGAGTACTTC,TRBV12-3/TRBV12-4,TRBJ2-5,-,few
CASSQARTPIEETQYF,TGCGCCAGCAGCCAAGCCCGGACCCCGATTGAAGAGACCCAGTACTTC,TRBV4-1,TRBJ2-5,-,few
CASSLGRGFGYTF,TGTGCCAGCAGTTTAGGTCGCGGGTTCGGCTACACCTTC,TRBV12-3/TRBV12-4,TRBJ1-2,-,few
CASSYGSGSSYEQYF,TGTGCCAGCAGTTACGGTAGCGGGAGCTCCTACGAGCAGTACTTC,TRBV6-6,TRBJ2-7,TRBD2,many
CASSIVPPDISYNEQFF,TGTGCCAGTAGTATAGTACCCCCCGACATATCCTACAATGAGCAGTTCTTC,TRBV19,TRBJ2-1,-,-
CASSLRQGAVGYTF,TGTGCCAGCAGTTTAAGACAGGGGGCGGTTGGCTACACCTTC,TRBV27,TRBJ1-2,TRBD1,-
CASSQTDRGIINEQFF,TGTGCCAGCAGCCAAACAGACAGGGGGATCATCAATGAGCAGTTCTTC,TRBV3-1,TRBJ2-1,TRBD1,-
CASSLGGASGNTIYF,TGCGCCAGCAGCTTGGGAGGGGCCTCTGGAAACACCATATATTTT,TRBV5-1,TRBJ1-3,-,many
CASSYPSGRRSSYEQYF,TGTGCCAGCAGTTACCCTAGCGGGAGGCGTAGCTCCTACGAGCAGTACTTC,TRBV6-5,TRBJ2-7,TRBD2,-
CASTPGPGQGTPREAQYF,TGTGCCAGCACTCCTGGACCGGGACAGGGGACCCCGAGGGAGGCCCAGTACTTC,TRBV12-3/TRBV12-4,TRBJ2-5,TRBD1,-
CASSRSAGGNTGELFF,TGTGCCAGCAGCCGCTCGGCGGGAGGGAACACCGGGGAGCTGTTTTTT,TRBV7-3,TRBJ2-2,TRBD2,-